This T cell receptor beta chain was observed in a study of blood T cell repertoires in COVID-19. Assay used: immunoSEQ multiplex PCR; TCRdb lists only in-frame clones, some missing. The sample lists tens of thousands of clones, around 83% occurring once. The sample taken for sequencing was peripheral blood. The sequence came from a human donor in a cohort sampled during active COVID-19.

CDR3 residues: CASSQRPAGVNTGELFF. Written as DNA, the CDR3 is TGCGCCAGCAGCCAACGCCCAGCGGGAGTGAACACCGGGGAGCTGTTTTTT. The V and J genes are TRBV4-3 and TRBJ2-2; 8 nucleotides agree with TRBD2. Unmatched junction bases numbered 6, after V lost 2 bases and J lost 1 base. The CDR3 is made up of 17 amino acids. CDR1 is LGHNA, CDR2 YSLEER, per germline.